The 25 T cell receptor beta chains below come from one sample, sequenced in a study of graft-versus-host responses after intestinal transplantation. The protocol was immunoSEQ multiplex PCR, while the TCRdb copy is restricted to in-frame clones and leaves out a portion. The sample lists over 80,000 clones; 86% were seen once. This specimen was PBMCs, taken 255 days after intestinal transplant. These receptors all stem from a human patient who received an intestinal transplant, so some T cells may come from the graft donor.

This clone was observed a single time. The chain joins TRBV5-1 to TRBJ2-2; a possible D gene is TRBD1 (6 bases). The CDR3 runs to 16 residues. The V and J ends lost 3 bases and 1 base respectively, with 13 bases between them. Germline-derived CDR1 and CDR2 are SGHRS and YFSETQ. The CDR3 here is CASSSRDTENTGELFF. CDR3 in DNA: TGCGCCAGCAGCTCCCGGGACACCGAGAACACCGGGGAGCTGTTTTTT.

The rearrangement joins TRBV5-1 to TRBJ2-2; 9 bases are a match to TRBD2. Germline V CDR1 and CDR2: SGHRS, YFSETQ. Trimming at V came to 0 bases and at J to 1 base, leaving 13 bases not matched to a gene. CDR3 length: 20 residues. The CDR3 nucleotides are TGCGCCAGCAGCTTGGCCAAAGCGGGGGGCCCACAAGAGAACACCGGGGAGCTGTTTTTT. Protein sequence: CASSLAKAGGPQENTGELFF.

About this clone: A junction boundary mismatches the germline segment, possibly from a read error. In DNA form, the CDR3 reads TGTGCCACCAGTGGGGGGACAGGGGGGAATCAGCCCCAGCATTTT. Its protein product is CATSGGTGGNQPQHF. The gene calls are TRBV2 and TRBJ1-5, with TRBD1 matching over 11 bases. The CDR3 contains 15 residues. The germline V gene has CDR1 SNHLY and CDR2 FYNNEI.

This chain joins TRBV11-2 and TRBJ2-1; 9 nucleotides line up with TRBD2. The germline gives CDR1 SGHAT, CDR2 FQNNGV. The CDR3 extends over 15 amino acids. The ends lost 3 bases at V and 6 bases at J; junction bases unmatched: 6. The CDR3 DNA reads as TGTGCCAGCAGCTTTCGGAATAGCGGGAGCAATGAGCAGTTCTTC. It is translated as CASSFRNSGSNEQFF.

The chain employs TRBV5-1 and TRBJ2-2, with 8 positions matching TRBD2. The germline V gene has CDR1 SGHRS and CDR2 YFSETQ. Trimming took 6 bases from V and 3 from J; bases not matched to a gene: 10. The CDR3 totals 16 residues. The CDR3 is CASNDGRALYTGELFF. CDR3 in DNA: TGCGCCAGCAACGACGGGAGGGCCCTTTACACCGGGGAGCTGTTTTTT. Full variable domain (outside the CDR3, taken from reference TRBV5-1 and TRBJ2-2): KAGVTQTPRYLIKTRGQQVTLSCSPISGHRSVSWYQQTPGQGLQFLFEYFSETQRNKGNFPGRFSGRQFSNSRSEMNVSTLELGDSALYLCASNDGRALYTGELFFGEGSRLTVL.

This CDR3 reads CASSITGRETQYF. The DNA for the CDR3 is TGTGCCAGTAGTATAACCGGGAGGGAGACCCAGTACTTC. This chain links TRBV19 with TRBJ2-5, with TRBD2 matching over 7 bases. Germline lookup yields CDR1 LNHDA and CDR2 SQIVND (reference sequence). V shed 2 bases, J shed 5 bases, and the junction held 2 bases outside the gene matches. The CDR3 has 13 residues.

This chain links TRBV27 with TRBJ1-5; D ambiguous. The CDR3 is 16 residues long. The V gene's germline CDR1 is MNHEY and CDR2 SMNVEV (reference sequence). Trimming stripped 6 bases from V and 4 bases from J, with 19 bases between. The CDR3 region has the DNA TGTGCCAGCAGCGAACTGGGGTTAAGAAATAATCAGCCCCAGCATTTT. Its protein product is CASSELGLRNNQPQHF.

The V call is TRBV28, the J call TRBJ1-5; tentatively, D is TRBD1 (6 bases). Germline lookup yields CDR1 MDHEN and CDR2 SYDVKM. V was pared by 4 bases and J by 3 bases, with 13 bases between. CDR3 size: 15 residues. Written as DNA, the CDR3 is TGTGCCAGCAGTTCGTGGACAGATGCCAATCAGCCCCAGCATTTT. This codes for CASSSWTDANQPQHF.

This chain uses TRBV6-5 with TRBJ2-3; possible D gene TRBD2, 5 bases. This CDR3 is built from 13 residues. Trimming took off 6 bases at V and 5 bases at J, with 12 bases between the two ends. Germline lookup yields CDR1 MNHEY and CDR2 SVGAGI. CDR3 sequence reads: CASRAVRGDTQYF. The CDR3 DNA follows: TGTGCCAGCAGGGCGGTTCGGGGAGATACGCAGTATTTT.

The V call is TRBV27, the J call TRBJ1-2; TRBD1 is a possible D gene (5 bases). In germline, CDR1 is MNHEY, CDR2 SMNVEV (reference sequence). This CDR3 comprises 13 residues. Trimming left V 4 bases short and J 7 bases short, with 13 bases between. CDR3 bases: TGTGCCAGCAGTTCGGGACCGCCCCGTGGCTACACCTTC. Amino acid sequence: CASSSGPPRGYTF.

This sequence joins TRBV6-1 and TRBJ2-7; TRBD2 agrees at 8 bases. V trimming: 8 bases; J trimming: 6 bases; junction bases outside the gene matches: 12. Germline V gene lookup returns CDR1 MNHNS and CDR2 SASEGT. The CDR3 contains 14 residues. The CDR3 sequence: CASGERERPGEQYF. CDR3 in DNA: TGTGCCAGCGGGGAGCGGGAGCGGCCGGGCGAGCAGTACTTC.

The rearrangement links TRBV5-4 to TRBJ1-5; D is perhaps TRBD1 (5 bases). Between the trimmed V and J ends, which lost 1 base and 10 bases, there was a span of 18 bases. This CDR3 is 15 amino acids long. CDR1 SGHNT and CDR2 YYREEE come from the germline V gene (reference sequence). The CDR3 DNA reads TGTGCCAGCAGCTTGAACGGACGGACACCCATACCCCAGCATTTT. Its translation is CASSLNGRTPIPQHF.

The V call is TRBV7-2, the J call TRBJ2-1; 8 bases fit TRBD2. CDR1 is SGHTA and CDR2 is FQGNSA in the germline V gene. With V trimmed by 1 base and J by 9 bases, 5 bases remained unmatched. The CDR3 spans 14 residues. CDR3 loop: CASSLGGGLVEQFF. The DNA for the CDR3 is TGTGCCAGCAGCTTAGGCGGGGGGTTAGTTGAGCAGTTCTTC.

The rearrangement links TRBV6-1 to TRBJ1-2, with 8 bases fitting TRBD1. V shed 10 bases, J shed 7 bases, and the junction held 11 bases outside the gene matches. The CDR3 is made up of 13 amino acids. CDR1 and CDR2 (germline): MNHNS, SASEGT. The CDR3, as DNA: TGTGCCACCGAGGACGGACAGGGCTCTGGCTACACCTTC. It encodes CATEDGQGSGYTF.

The rearrangement links TRBV6-5 to TRBJ2-2, with D perhaps matching TRBD1 (5 bases). This CDR3 contains 14 residues. Germline V gene data show CDR1 as MNHEY and CDR2 as SVGAGI. V lost 2 bases to trimming and J lost 6 bases, with 10 bases between them. The CDR3 reads CASSYQTGAGELFF. In DNA form, the CDR3 reads TGTGCCAGCAGTTACCAAACAGGAGCCGGGGAGCTGTTTTTT.

The CDR3 reads CASRDRVGAYEQYF. The CDR3 DNA sequence: TGTGCCAGCCGAGACAGGGTAGGGGCCTACGAGCAGTACTTC. The chain couples TRBV6-1 to TRBJ2-7; TRBD1 aligns across 7 bases. Germline trimming cut 8 bases from V and 2 bases from J; bases unmatched to any gene: 9. This CDR3 contains 14 residues. From germline, CDR1 is MNHNS and CDR2 SASEGT.

The chain is built from TRBV5-1 and TRBJ2-3; D unresolved. With 2 bases removed from V and 3 bases from J, the gap between germline ends came to 7 bases. The CDR3 is 13 residues long. Germline CDR1 is SGHRS and CDR2 is YFSETQ. In DNA, the CDR3 is TGCGCCAGCAGCTTCGTGGGGACAGATACGCAGTATTTT. Its translation is CASSFVGTDTQYF.

The chain couples TRBV5-1 to TRBJ2-4; possibly TRBD1 for D (6 bases). This CDR3 has 16 residues. Trimming stripped 4 bases from V and 1 base from J, with 15 bases between. CDR1 SGHRS and CDR2 YFSETQ come from the germline V gene. The CDR3 DNA is TGCGCCAGCAGCGGCTCAGGGGTGGAGGCCAAAAACATTCAGTACTTC. The encoded protein is CASSGSGVEAKNIQYF.

This clone was seen a handful of times. The rearrangement uses TRBV5-1 and TRBJ2-3; D not certain. CDR3 size: 15 residues. The V end was cut by 0 bases, the J end by 11 bases, with 19 bases between. The germline gives CDR1 SGHRS, CDR2 YFSETQ. The chain's CDR3 is CASSLAGYRNVEQYF. As DNA, the CDR3 is TGCGCCAGCAGCTTGGCGGGCTACCGCAACGTTGAGCAGTATTTT.

This clone was observed once. The rearrangement joins TRBV28 to TRBJ2-7, with D tentatively TRBD2 (5 bases). This CDR3 contains 16 residues. V was trimmed by 6 bases and J by 4 bases, leaving 22 bases between them. Per germline, CDR1 MDHEN and CDR2 SYDVKM. The CDR3 coding sequence is TGTGCCAGCAGCCGACCGAGGGTAATGTGGTCTTACGAGCAGTACTTC. Residues: CASSRPRVMWSYEQYF. Full variable domain (missing parts from reference TRBV28 and TRBJ2-7): DVKVTQSSRYLVKRTGEKVFLECVQDMDHENMFWYRQDPGLGLRLIYFSYDVKMKEKGDIPEGYSVSREKKERFSLILESASTNQTSMYLCASSRPRVMWSYEQYFGPGTRLTVT.

This clone was seen only a few times. J is TRBJ2-1 and V is TRBV6-6, with D maybe TRBD2 (6 bases). V lost 6 bases to trimming and J lost 1 base, with 7 bases between them. This CDR3 has 13 amino acids. CDR1 is MNHNY, CDR2 SVGAGI, per germline (reference sequence). CDR3 loop: CASSRGSYNEQFF. The CDR3 DNA reads TGTGCCAGCAGCCGGGGGTCCTACAATGAGCAGTTCTTC.

This clone was seen only once. The chain combines TRBV9 with TRBJ1-3; D is unresolved. CDR3 length: 15 amino acids. Germline lookup yields CDR1 SGDLS and CDR2 YYNGEE. Between the trimmed V and J ends, which lost 4 bases and 0 bases, there was a span of 11 bases. CDR3: CASSPRGSSGNTIYF. The CDR3 DNA is TGTGCCAGCAGCCCTCGAGGATCCTCTGGAAACACCATATATTTT.

The chain employs TRBV4-1 and TRBJ1-1; the D gene is possibly TRBD1 (6 bases). Germline V gene sequence: CDR1 MGHRA, CDR2 YSYEKL. This CDR3 has 15 amino acids. With 1 base removed from V and 0 bases from J, the gap between germline ends came to 9 bases. CDR3 bases: TGCGCCAGCAGCCAAGGGGGGGGCATGAACACTGAAGCTTTCTTT. It is translated as CASSQGGGMNTEAFF.

The chain employs TRBV6-1 and TRBJ2-5, with D unclear. The J call could be wrong; TRBJ2-7 is a better fit for the DNA end. The CDR3 runs to 15 residues. Germline loops: CDR1 MNHNS, CDR2 SASEGT. The CDR3 nucleotides read TGTGCCAGCAGTGATTTCACAGCCTTAGGCTACGAGCAGTACTTC. It codes for CASSDFTALGYEQYF.

The chain recombines TRBV7-9 with TRBJ2-5; D not resolved. This CDR3 contains 11 residues. Trimming took off 6 bases at V and 2 bases at J, with 4 bases between the two ends. Per the germline V gene, CDR1 is SEHNR and CDR2 is FQNEAQ (reference sequence). The CDR3 DNA follows: TGTGCCAGCAGTAGTCAAGAGACCCAGTACTTC. It codes for CASSSQETQYF.